The clone carrying this TCR beta chain was seen a handful of times. Antigen: not known. Germline trimming cut 0 bases from V and 5 bases from J; bases unmatched to any gene: 2. Germline V gene data show CDR1 as SGHTA and CDR2 as FQGTGA. The CDR3 spans 15 residues. The data were taken from a study of early T cells in non-severe SARS-CoV-2 infection. Study information: The input, bulk RNA from unsorted whole blood, was sequenced, and chains were unpaired.

General study points: CD4 and private specificities were missed by VDJdb matching, which favored anti-spike CD8 responses.

Individual cDNA molecules received unique molecular identifiers during library preparation. TCRdb itself ran the 5' RACE reads through MiXCR, one entry per CDR3 protein. The table has more than 65,000 distinct CDR3 sequences, under 15% seen once; the top ten hold roughly 2.5%. This sequence was found in an adult who was a healthcare worker with PCR-confirmed SARS-CoV-2 infection or an uninfected control (not recorded which). The sequenced sample was whole blood, obtained at baseline. The genes are TRBV7-3 and TRBJ2-3, with 10 bases matching TRBD1. For the CDR3, the DNA is TGTGCCAGCAGCTTAACAGGACAGGGGGGAGATACGCAGTATTTT. It specifies CASSLTGQGGDTQYF.